The T cell receptor beta chain under discussion was sequenced for a study of blood T cells in healthy people across ages. The CDR3 is 15 residues long. V shed 4 bases and J 8 bases; nucleotides not matched to a gene: 8. Then a second PCR, running roughly 7 to 11 cycles, was carried out with a sample-barcoded 5' primer and a J-beta primer mix. MiXCR was run by TCRdb on the 5' RACE reads, yielding one entry per CDR3 protein. The data contain under 800,000 distinct CDR3 sequences, around 21% of them singletons. Input material: blood. This chain connects TRBV12-3 or TRBV12-4 to TRBJ1-4; 9 bases are shared with TRBD1. The origin of this receptor is a man aged 70 or older in good health. This CDR3 is CASSSATGGGEKLFF. The CDR3 nucleotides are TGTGCCAGCAGTTCCGCGACAGGGGGTGGAGAAAAACTGTTTTTT.